A selection of T cell receptor beta chains follows, all from one sample in a study of blood T cell repertoires in COVID-19. Data came from immunoSEQ multiplex PCR; TCRdb stores just in-frame clones and leaves some out. The sample shows fewer than 90,000 clones, about 80% of them seen only once. Sequenced: peripheral blood. The source is a woman in her fifties or sixties with acute or convalescent COVID-19. Both conserved end residues are part of each CDR3. Fields, in order: D gene, CDR3 length, V gene, clone size, J gene, CDR3 protein, CDR3 DNA. A D gene is named only where the DNA matches it firmly. Some rows have no size entry. The others give once, few or many, or a class for an expanded clone.

TRBD1	14	TRBV28	NA	TRBJ1-2	CASREQGAENGYTF	TGTGCCAGCAGGGAACAGGGGGCGGAGAATGGCTACACCTTC
NA	17	TRBV2	NA	TRBJ1-4	CASSDLGWGATNEKLFF	TGTGCCAGCAGTGACTTGGGTTGGGGGGCAACTAATGAAAAACTGTTTTTT
NA	14	TRBV18	NA	TRBJ1-4	CASSMAQGREKLFF	TGTGCCAGCTCCATGGCGCAGGGTAGAGAAAAACTGTTTTTT
NA	15	TRBV30	NA	TRBJ1-1	CAWSVRQIRSTEAFF	TGTGCCTGGAGTGTGCGACAGATAAGAAGCACTGAAGCTTTCTTT
TRBD1	15	TRBV27	few	TRBJ1-5	CASSSSDRRNQPQHF	TGTGCCAGCAGTTCCTCGGACAGGCGGAATCAGCCCCAGCATTTT
TRBD1	15	TRBV2	NA	TRBJ2-2	CASKQGQGFTGELFF	TGTGCCAGCAAACAAGGACAGGGTTTCACCGGGGAGCTGTTTTTT
TRBD2	14	TRBV27	NA	TRBJ2-1	CATRESGGNNEQFF	TGTGCCACCAGGGAAAGCGGGGGGAACAATGAGCAGTTCTTC
TRBD1	13	TRBV29-1	NA	TRBJ2-7	CSARQGSAYEQYF	TGCAGCGCTCGACAGGGAAGCGCCTACGAGCAGTACTTC
NA	14	TRBV3-1/TRBV3-2	few	TRBJ1-6	CASSQAGTRLPLHF	TGTGCCAGCAGCCAAGCCGGGACACGTCTACCCCTCCACTTT
TRBD1	14	TRBV6-5	few	TRBJ1-5	CASSTGEYAQPQHF	TGTGCCAGCTCGACAGGGGAATACGCCCAGCCCCAGCATTTT
NA	17	TRBV10-3	few	TRBJ1-5	CAISESGGLYSNQPQHF	TGTGCCATCAGTGAGTCGGGGGGATTGTATAGCAATCAGCCCCAGCATTTT
TRBD2	18	TRBV7-2	NA	TRBJ2-3	CASSSSSLLAGARRTQYF	TGTGCCAGCAGCTCCTCTTCCTTGCTAGCGGGGGCCCGACGAACGCAGTATTTT